Presented here are 32 T cell receptor beta chains from one specimen sequenced in a study of blood T cell repertoires in COVID-19. Assay used: immunoSEQ multiplex PCR; TCRdb lists only in-frame clones, some missing. The data contain some 340,000 clones, 90% of them singletons. Sequenced: PBMCs or T cells enriched from blood (not recorded which). These receptors were taken from a woman in her twenties or thirties who had been exposed to COVID-19.

This chain connects TRBV9 to TRBJ1-2; perhaps TRBD1 as D (5 bases). Germline V gene lookup returns CDR1 SGDLS and CDR2 YYNGEE. The CDR3 is 12 amino acids. V was pared by 0 bases and J by 9 bases, with 9 bases between. The CDR3 spells CASSVVGGSYTF. CDR3 nucleotide sequence: TGTGCCAGCAGCGTAGTCGGGGGGAGCTACACCTTC.

In the case of this clone: Other DNA sequences within the sample encode an identical CDR3. This sequence joins TRBV5-1 and TRBJ1-2, with D possibly being TRBD1 (5 bases). CDR1 is SGHRS, CDR2 YFSETQ, per germline. CDR3 length: 13 residues. V was trimmed by 1 base and J by 3 bases, leaving 7 bases between them. The CDR3 DNA reads as TGCGCCAGCAGCTTGCAAGGGGACTATGGCTACACCTTC. Amino acid sequence: CASSLQGDYGYTF.

This CDR3 is CASRLLRPSDSLNKGAYGYTF. As DNA, the CDR3 is TGCGCCAGCAGGTTACTCCGACCTTCGGACAGCTTAAACAAAGGGGCCTATGGCTACACCTTC. The rearrangement uses TRBV5-1 and TRBJ1-2; weak D call: TRBD1 (6 bases). The CDR3 totals 21 residues. V lost 5 bases, J lost 4 bases, and 36 bases lay in between. Germline assignment: CDR1 SGHRS and CDR2 YFSETQ.

The chain carries TRBV11-3 and TRBJ2-5; D may be TRBD1 (5 bases). Germline-derived CDR1 and CDR2 are SGHNT and YENEEA. This CDR3 is built from 12 residues. Between the trimmed V and J ends, which lost 5 bases and 4 bases, there was a span of 8 bases. The CDR3 DNA follows: TGTGCCAGCAGCCGAAGGGGAGAGACCCAGTACTTC. Encoded protein: CASSRRGETQYF.

In regard to this clone: One end of the junction does not line up with germline, which may come from a read error. The CDR3 spells CASSGSIF. Here the CDR3 DNA reads TGCGCCAGCAGTGGGTCTATCTTC. The chain joins TRBV10-1 to TRBJ1-2; D gene uncertain. The CDR3 is made up of 8 amino acids. Germline V gene sequence: CDR1 WNHNN, CDR2 SYGVQD (reference sequence).

The chain joins TRBV6-4 to TRBJ1-6; possibly TRBD1 for D (6 bases). Germline loops: CDR1 MRHNA, CDR2 SNTAGT. The ends were cut back, 5 bases at V and 9 bases at J, with 29 bases in the middle. The length of the CDR3 is 19 residues. Written as DNA, the CDR3 is TGTGCCAGCAGTTTGTTGGACAGTCGGGGGGGAATCGAGCGTTCACCCCTCCACTTT. Amino acids: CASSLLDSRGGIERSPLHF.

The chain recombines TRBV6-5 with TRBJ2-7; TRBD1 matches at 8 bases. There are 15 residues in the CDR3. Germline CDR1 is MNHEY and CDR2 is SVGAGI. Losses at the gene ends were 7 bases for V and 2 bases for J; bases not matched to a gene: 10. This CDR3 reads CASTMGDRPTYEQYF. Written as DNA, the CDR3 is TGTGCCAGCACTATGGGGGACAGGCCGACCTACGAGCAGTACTTC.

The count of this clone is one. The chain recombines TRBV3-1 (or the pseudogene TRBV3-2) with TRBJ2-7; 8 nucleotides match TRBD2. Germline CDR1 reads LGHDT; CDR2 reads YNNKEL (reference sequence). CDR3 length: 14 residues. The J segment lost 5 bases and the V segment lost 4 bases, leaving 7 bases of the junction unmatched. The DNA of the CDR3 is TGTGCCAGCAGCCTCAGAGGTAGCGGGGACGAGCAGTACTTC. Amino acid sequence: CASSLRGSGDEQYF.

The chain couples TRBV9 to TRBJ1-1; maybe TRBD1 (5 bases). V lost 0 bases to trimming and J lost 2 bases, with 17 bases between them. CDR1 and CDR2 (germline): SGDLS, YYNGEE. The CDR3 has 17 amino acids. CDR3 loop: CASSVVTEKTDNTEAFF. CDR3 nucleotide sequence: TGTGCCAGCAGCGTAGTCACCGAAAAGACAGATAACACTGAAGCTTTCTTT.

The chain combines TRBV13 with TRBJ1-1; possible D gene TRBD1, 6 bases. Germline CDR1 PRHDT, CDR2 FYEKMQ (reference sequence). The CDR3 is made up of 14 amino acids. Trimming shortened V by 4 bases and J by 5 bases, and 14 bases separated the two germline ends. Written as DNA, the CDR3 is TGTGCCAGCAGCTCAACAGGGTTGGGGACTGAAGCTTTCTTT. Residues: CASSSTGLGTEAFF.

This clone was recorded only once. The chain links TRBV29-1 to TRBJ1-4; D is perhaps TRBD1 (5 bases). CDR3 length equals 12 residues. V was trimmed by 7 bases and J by 8 bases, leaving 14 bases between them. From germline, CDR1 is SQVTM and CDR2 ANQGSEA. DNA of the CDR3: TGCAGCGCCTTTCAGGGTTCCGAAAAACTGTTTTTT. This gives the protein CSAFQGSEKLFF.

The rearrangement joins TRBV27 to TRBJ1-6, with TRBD1 matching 8 bases. V lost 3 bases to trimming and J lost 10 bases; unmatched junction nucleotides: 5. Germline V gene lookup returns CDR1 MNHEY and CDR2 SMNVEV (reference sequence). This CDR3 comprises 14 residues. In nucleotides, the CDR3 is TGTGCCAGCAGTTTGGACAGGGCGGGATCACCCCTCCACTTT. Translation: CASSLDRAGSPLHF.

The genes are TRBV7-9 and TRBJ1-6; D gene unclear. Germline assignment: CDR1 SEHNR and CDR2 FQNEAQ (reference sequence). The CDR3 has 14 residues. The germline V and J ends were trimmed by 1 base and 10 bases, with 11 bases remaining between them. The CDR3 DNA reads as TGTGCCAGCAGCTTAGGGTTAACGGGGTCACCCCTCCACTTT. This codes for CASSLGLTGSPLHF.

The chain is built from TRBV25-1 and TRBJ2-1, with TRBD2 matching over 9 bases. Germline V gene lookup returns CDR1 MGHDK and CDR2 SYGVNS. With V trimmed by 7 bases and J by 10 bases, 11 bases remained unmatched. The CDR3 contains 14 residues. CDR3 nucleotide sequence: TGTGCCAGCACAGCGGGGGGCCGCCGTTCCGAGCAGTTCTTC. Its translation: CASTAGGRRSEQFF.

This clone was observed once. This sequence joins TRBV29-1 and TRBJ1-1; D remains ambiguous. CDR1 is SQVTM and CDR2 is ANQGSEA in the germline V gene. Trimming pared 7 bases from V and 1 base from J, leaving 16 bases between. CDR3 length: 14 residues. The CDR3 loop reads CSAHLGRENTEAFF. The CDR3 DNA is TGCAGCGCCCACCTTGGACGGGAGAACACTGAAGCTTTCTTT.

The chain has TRBV7-9 and TRBJ2-7; TRBD2 might be the D (6 bases). The CDR3 is 15 amino acids. CDR1 and CDR2 (germline): SEHNR, FQNEAQ (reference sequence). V lost 0 bases to trimming and J lost 0 bases, with 9 bases between them. The CDR3 DNA is TGTGCCAGCAGCTTAGCCGGGGGTCCCTCCTACGAGCAGTACTTC. It specifies CASSLAGGPSYEQYF. Based on the CDR3 plus reference TRBV7-9 and TRBJ2-7, the full variable domain is DTGVSQNPRHKITKRGQNVTFRCDPISEHNRLYWYRQTLGQGPEFLTYFQNEAQLEKSRLLSDRFSAERPKGSFSTLEIQRTEQGDSAMYLCASSLAGGPSYEQYFGPGTRLTVT.

CDR3 sequence reads: CASSPSTGYTEAFF. In DNA form, the CDR3 reads TGTGCCAGTAGTCCATCGACAGGGTACACTGAAGCTTTCTTT. The chain links TRBV19 to TRBJ1-1, with 7 bases fitting TRBD1. CDR3 length equals 14 residues. Germline values: CDR1 LNHDA, CDR2 SQIVND (reference sequence). J lost 3 bases, V lost 5 bases, and 6 bases had no gene match.

The rearrangement links TRBV2 to TRBJ1-2, with D uncertain. Per the germline V gene, CDR1 is SNHLY and CDR2 is FYNNEI. Trimming took off 6 bases at V and 8 bases at J, with 10 bases between the two ends. This CDR3 contains 11 residues. This CDR3 is CASRSEVGYTF. The DNA of the CDR3 is TGTGCCAGCAGATCCGAGGTCGGCTACACCTTC.

The J gene is TRBJ1-5, the V gene TRBV18; 8 bases line up with TRBD1. The CDR3 runs 14 residues. CDR1 is KGHSH and CDR2 is LQKENI in the germline V gene. Losses at the gene ends were 5 bases for V and 3 bases for J; bases not matched to a gene: 3. The CDR3 DNA reads as TGTGCCAGCTCAGTGGACAGGGTCAATCAGCCCCAGCATTTT. Protein sequence: CASSVDRVNQPQHF.

The chain uses TRBV4-2 and TRBJ2-7; no definite D call. There are 15 residues in the CDR3. V was clipped by 4 bases and J by 5 bases, with 18 bases between them. Germline V CDR1 and CDR2: LGHNA, YNFKEQ. CDR3 sequence: CASSPSTGSLDEQYF. The CDR3 DNA reads TGTGCCAGCAGCCCCTCGACTGGGTCTTTGGACGAGCAGTACTTC.

The chain has TRBV2 and TRBJ2-4; tentatively, D is TRBD2 (6 bases). V was trimmed by 5 bases and J by 6 bases, leaving 8 bases between them. The CDR3 is 12 amino acids. Germline CDR1 and CDR2: SNHLY and FYNNEI. The CDR3 spells CASSSGLNIQYF. The CDR3 DNA follows: TGTGCCAGCAGTTCGGGACTAAACATTCAGTACTTC.

The gene calls are TRBV4-1 and TRBJ1-4, with 7 bases aligning to TRBD1. Looked up from germline, CDR1 is MGHRA and CDR2 is YSYEKL. The CDR3 extends over 15 amino acids. With V trimmed by 3 bases and J by 8 bases, 9 bases remained unmatched. CDR3 DNA: TGCGCCAGCAGCCAGCTGAGGGGGCTAAGGGAAAAACTGTTTTTT. The encoded protein is CASSQLRGLREKLFF.

A few counts support this clone. The V gene is TRBV4-1, the J gene TRBJ1-6; D ambiguous. Germline CDR1 and CDR2: MGHRA and YSYEKL. V was shortened by 4 bases and J by 9 bases, with 19 bases between the two germline ends. The CDR3 spans 16 residues. The CDR3 DNA reads TGCGCCAGCAGCCGGTTAAGCCTGAACCGGGTTTCACCCCTCCACTTT. The encoded protein is CASSRLSLNRVSPLHF.

V is TRBV5-8 and J is TRBJ2-1; D remains ambiguous. The CDR3 loop spans 14 amino acids. Trimming left V 1 base short and J 4 bases short, with 9 bases between. Germline V gives CDR1 SGHTS, CDR2 YDEGEE. This CDR3 reads CASSLYPGYNEQFF. DNA of the CDR3: TGTGCCAGCAGCTTGTATCCAGGATACAATGAGCAGTTCTTC.

The chain uses TRBV11-3 and TRBJ1-2; the match to TRBD1 covers 9 bases. The germline CDR1 and CDR2 sequences are SGHNT and YENEEA. This CDR3 region has 13 residues. V was pared by 4 bases and J by 5 bases, with 2 bases of the junction left unmatched. CDR3 sequence reads: CASSSTGGYGYTF. In DNA form, the CDR3 reads TGTGCCAGCAGCTCGACAGGGGGGTATGGCTACACCTTC.

The chain links TRBV11-3 to TRBJ2-7; TRBD2 agrees at 7 bases. The CDR3 length is 14 residues. V shed 5 bases, J shed 3 bases, and the junction held 7 bases outside the gene matches. CDR1 is SGHNT and CDR2 is YENEEA in the germline V gene. The CDR3 sequence is CASSQGAGSYEQYF. The CDR3 nucleotides read TGTGCCAGCAGCCAAGGAGCGGGGAGCTACGAGCAGTACTTC.

The chain employs TRBV9 and TRBJ2-6, with D maybe TRBD1 (5 bases). The V end was cut by 4 bases, the J end by 0 bases, with 14 bases between. Germline V gives CDR1 SGDLS, CDR2 YYNGEE. The CDR3 covers 17 residues. The CDR3 loop is CASSPYGHHSGANVLTF. As DNA, the CDR3 is TGTGCCAGCAGCCCTTATGGACATCACTCTGGGGCCAACGTCCTGACTTTC.

This clone came up a few times. The chain recombines TRBV28 with TRBJ1-1; D is perhaps TRBD1 (5 bases). The V end lost 1 base, the J end lost 4 bases, and 13 bases lay between the germline ends. Germline loops: CDR1 MDHEN, CDR2 SYDVKM. CDR3 length equals 15 residues. This chain's CDR3 is CASSLLRGEGTEAFF. CDR3 in DNA: TGTGCCAGCAGTTTATTACGAGGGGAGGGCACTGAAGCTTTCTTT.

CDR3 DNA: TGTGCCAGCAGTTACTCTCGGACAGGGGGAAACTATGGCTACACCTTC. Translated: CASSYSRTGGNYGYTF. The chain couples TRBV6-5 to TRBJ1-2; 10 bases match TRBD1. The ends lost 0 bases at V and 2 bases at J; junction bases unmatched: 3. This CDR3 contains 16 residues. Germline CDR1 MNHEY, CDR2 SVGAGI.

The chain recombines TRBV5-8 with TRBJ1-5; no firm D call. V was cut by 3 bases and J by 4 bases, with 14 bases left in between. CDR1 and CDR2 from the germline V gene are SGHTS and YDEGEE. The CDR3 extends over 15 amino acids. CDR3 amino acids: CASSWILGSNQPQHF. The DNA of the CDR3 is TGTGCCAGCAGCTGGATCCTCGGGAGTAATCAGCCCCAGCATTTT.

The chain uses TRBV15 and TRBJ1-1; D not certain. CDR1 is LNHNV and CDR2 is YYDKDF in the germline V gene (reference sequence). CDR3 size: 15 residues. V lost 0 bases, J lost 4 bases, and 12 bases lay in between. CDR3 nucleotide sequence: TGTGCCACCAGCAGAGAGAAGGGCCGGGGCACTGAAGCTTTCTTT. It translates to CATSREKGRGTEAFF.

This clone was seen only a few times. This chain connects TRBV7-9 to TRBJ2-7; 8 bases are shared with TRBD1. V lost 5 bases, J lost 2 bases, and 14 bases stayed unmatched. This CDR3 contains 17 residues. Germline V CDR1 and CDR2: SEHNR, FQNEAQ (reference sequence). The CDR3 spells CASSTPLRTGSTYEQYF. DNA for the CDR3: TGTGCCAGCAGCACCCCCCTCAGGACAGGGAGTACCTACGAGCAGTACTTC.